This passage covers 17 T cell receptor beta chains from one sample sequenced in a study of blood T cell repertoires in COVID-19. This table comes from immunoSEQ multiplex PCR, and its TCRdb copy is limited to in-frame clones, with some not included. The table lists roughly 60,000 clones, about 92% of them singletons, with around 4.6% in the top ten. Specimen: peripheral blood. These receptors were taken from a man aged 45 to 65 with active COVID-19.

V and J are TRBV5-4 and TRBJ1-4, with D tentatively TRBD1 (6 bases). Trimming shortened V by 4 bases and J by 3 bases, and 7 bases separated the two germline ends. Germline V gives CDR1 SGHNT, CDR2 YYREEE (reference sequence). The CDR3 is made up of 13 amino acids. This CDR3 is CASSGQPNEKLFF. The CDR3 nucleotides are TGTGCCAGCAGCGGACAGCCTAATGAAAAACTGTTTTTT.

The CDR3 loop is CASSRGNTEAFF. The CDR3 bases are TGTGCCAGCAGCCGAGGGAACACTGAAGCTTTCTTT. The gene calls are TRBV7-2 and TRBJ1-1; D not certain. Per the germline V gene, CDR1 is SGHTA and CDR2 is FQGNSA. The ends were cut back, 5 bases at V and 1 base at J, with 5 bases in the middle. The CDR3 has 12 residues.

The rearrangement joins TRBV6-1 to TRBJ1-6; a weak D match, TRBD1 (5 bases). With 3 bases removed from V and 9 bases from J, the gap between germline ends came to 12 bases. Germline values: CDR1 MNHNS, CDR2 SASEGT. CDR3 size: 14 residues. Here the CDR3 reads CASSEQGLSSPLHF. In nucleotides, the CDR3 is TGTGCCAGCAGTGAGCAGGGCTTAAGTTCACCCCTCCACTTT.

This clone was seen just once. The chain employs TRBV4-3 and TRBJ2-1; 9 nucleotides match TRBD2. The length of the CDR3 is 16 residues. The J segment lost 6 bases and the V segment lost 0 bases, leaving 6 bases of the junction unmatched. Germline lookup yields CDR1 LGHNA and CDR2 YSLEER. CDR3 sequence reads: CASSQETGLARNEQFF. The CDR3 DNA follows: TGCGCCAGCAGCCAAGAAACGGGACTAGCTCGCAATGAGCAGTTCTTC.

The chain links TRBV4-2 to TRBJ2-4, with D maybe TRBD1 (5 bases). CDR1 LGHNA and CDR2 YNFKEQ come from the germline V gene. V was shortened by 0 bases and J by 2 bases, with 8 bases between the two germline ends. There are 15 residues in the CDR3. CDR3 loop: CASSQEAGTKNIQYF. The CDR3 region has the DNA TGTGCCAGCAGCCAAGAGGCAGGGACCAAAAACATTCAGTACTTC.

The gene calls are TRBV28 and TRBJ2-7, with a weak D call TRBD2 (6 bases). CDR1 and CDR2 from the germline V gene are MDHEN and SYDVKM. Trimming left V 6 bases short and J 4 bases short, with 13 bases between. This CDR3 contains 13 residues. This CDR3 reads CASRTGLAYEQYF. The CDR3 coding sequence is TGTGCCAGCAGAACCGGGCTAGCGTACGAGCAGTACTTC.

V usage is TRBV11-2 and J usage is TRBJ1-3; the D gene is possibly TRBD1 (5 bases). V was pared by 1 base and J by 9 bases, with 16 bases between. Germline values: CDR1 SGHAT, CDR2 FQNNGV. The CDR3 covers 15 residues. The CDR3 DNA reads as TGTGCCAGCAGCTTAGCTGGGGCGATAGCGGGCACCATATATTTT. It is translated as CASSLAGAIAGTIYF.

The chain employs TRBV7-3 and TRBJ2-3; tentative D call: TRBD1 (5 bases). The germline V and J ends were trimmed by 2 bases and 5 bases, with 26 bases remaining between them. The CDR3 sequence is 19 residues long. Germline assignment: CDR1 SGHTA and CDR2 FQGTGA. CDR3 nucleotide sequence: TGTGCCAGCAGCTTAGCCGCATTGGGGCGACCCCTGCGCGGAGATACGCAGTATTTT. Encoded protein: CASSLAALGRPLRGDTQYF.

CDR3 residues: CASSRKRGGPDTQYF. The CDR3 nucleotides read TGTGCCAGCAGCCGCAAGCGGGGGGGCCCAGATACGCAGTATTTT. The rearrangement uses TRBV14 and TRBJ2-3; 10 nucleotides agree with TRBD2. V shed 4 bases and J 4 bases; nucleotides not matched to a gene: 5. The CDR3 sequence is 15 residues long. The germline V gene has CDR1 SGHDN and CDR2 FVKESK.

This chain uses TRBV5-4 with TRBJ2-7, with D tentatively TRBD1 (5 bases). CDR3 length: 14 residues. Germline V gene lookup returns CDR1 SGHNT and CDR2 YYREEE (reference sequence). Trimming pared 1 base from V and 3 bases from J, leaving 11 bases between. CDR3 DNA sequence: TGTGCCAGCAGCTTGCCAGGGCCCTACTACGAGCAGTACTTC. It specifies CASSLPGPYYEQYF.

The chain links TRBV25-1 to TRBJ2-2; possibly TRBD2 for D (6 bases). The germline CDR1 and CDR2 sequences are MGHDK and SYGVNS. The CDR3 loop spans 14 amino acids. Trimming removed 9 bases from V and 5 bases from J, with 16 bases in between. CDR3 in amino acids: CARGDSLGTGELFF. CDR3 DNA: TGTGCCAGAGGGGACTCCCTGGGGACCGGGGAGCTGTTTTTT.

The chain links TRBV28 to TRBJ2-7, with 7 nucleotides matching TRBD2. V gave up 1 base and J gave up 1 base; unmatched junction bases: 4. The CDR3 is made up of 15 amino acids. Germline V gene lookup returns CDR1 MDHEN and CDR2 SYDVKM. In DNA form, the CDR3 reads TGTGCCAGCAGTTTATCGGCTAGCGGTTCCTACGAGCAGTACTTC. As protein: CASSLSASGSYEQYF.

V gene TRBV7-3 combines with J gene TRBJ2-7; tentatively, D is TRBD1 (6 bases). Per germline, CDR1 SGHTA and CDR2 FQGTGA. Trimming removed 5 bases at V and 4 bases at J, with 12 bases between. The CDR3 consists of 13 residues. The CDR3 coding sequence is TGTGCCAGCAGCCGCTCAGGGGCTTACGAGCAGTACTTC. It yields the protein CASSRSGAYEQYF.

The genes are TRBV7-9 and TRBJ1-2; D gene uncertain. The CDR3 totals 13 residues. The germline CDR1 and CDR2 sequences are SEHNR and FQNEAQ (reference sequence). V was cut by 0 bases and J by 8 bases, with 10 bases left in between. The chain's CDR3 is CASSLASGAGYTF. CDR3 sequence (DNA): TGTGCCAGCAGCTTAGCGTCAGGTGCCGGCTACACCTTC.

The chain combines TRBV30 with TRBJ1-1; D is ambiguous. The CDR3 contains 16 residues. V gave up 0 bases and J gave up 5 bases, with 19 bases separating them. CDR1 and CDR2 (germline): GTSNPN, SVGIG (reference sequence). The CDR3 protein is CAWSVMWTPPATEAFF. The CDR3 region has the DNA TGTGCCTGGAGTGTCATGTGGACTCCCCCCGCGACTGAAGCTTTCTTT.

This chain uses TRBV7-3 with TRBJ2-5, with D possibly TRBD1 on 5 matching bases. Trimming stripped 11 bases from V and 7 bases from J, with 5 bases between. The CDR3 extends over 8 amino acids. CDR1 SGHTA and CDR2 FQGTGA come from the germline V gene. CDR3 sequence reads: CADRTQYF. The DNA of the CDR3 is TGTGCCGACAGGACCCAGTACTTC.

The chain has TRBV5-4 and TRBJ2-5; 9 bases map to TRBD2. The CDR3 loop spans 16 amino acids. CDR1 SGHNT and CDR2 YYREEE come from the germline V gene (reference sequence). The V gene end was trimmed by 3 bases and the J gene end by 2 bases; junction bases not matched to a gene: 8. The CDR3: CASSSPTSGRQETQYF. DNA of the CDR3: TGTGCCAGCAGCTCGCCGACTAGCGGCCGGCAAGAGACCCAGTACTTC.